Each of the 2 T cell receptor beta chains below was sequenced from the same sample in a study of blood T cell repertoires in COVID-19 (dated by TCRdb to the early 2020s). Library preparation employed the immunoSEQ multiplex PCR assay. This immuneACCESS table, as held by TCRdb, lists in-frame sequences with V and J called but not all clones. Of the missing ones, under half trace to an unresolved V gene in checked studies; the others have no known cause. This sample is represented by around 250,000 clones; more than 65% of them were singletons. The top ten clonotypes cover 4.4% of the sample. Specimen: peripheral blood. Every receptor here comes from a man aged 50 to 59 with active or convalescent COVID-19.

The CDR3 DNA follows: TGTGCCAGCAGTGAACTTGCAGGGGGTCAGCCCCAGCATTTT. This gives the protein CASSELAGGQPQHF. The gene calls are TRBV2 and TRBJ1-5; TRBD1 agrees at 7 bases. The CDR3 is made up of 14 amino acids. The J segment lost 6 bases and the V segment lost 2 bases, leaving 4 bases of the junction unmatched. CDR1 and CDR2 from the germline V gene are SNHLY and FYNNEI.

The rearrangement uses TRBV5-4 and TRBJ2-1; 8 bases match TRBD1. The CDR3 sequence is 14 residues long. With 3 bases clipped from V and 5 bases from J, the junction kept 4 bases outside the gene matches. Germline V gives CDR1 SGHNT, CDR2 YYREEE (reference sequence). The CDR3 DNA follows: TGTGCCAGCAGCTCGGGACAGGCGAACAATGAGCAGTTCTTC. The encoded protein is CASSSGQANNEQFF.